The rows below give T cell receptor beta chains drawn from one sample of a study of blood T cells in healthy people across ages. Each CDR3 protein is one row after TCRdb ran MiXCR on the 5' RACE reads. Found here are roughly 1.5 million distinct CDR3 sequences, about 42% of them singletons; the top ten hold around 4%. Sequencing was carried out using blood. The receptors shown here come from a woman between 18 and 29 years old in good health. The CDR3 runs from the conserved cysteine through the conserved F or W. Fields, in order: J gene, clone size, V gene, D gene, CDR3 protein, CDR3 DNA. A D gene is named only where the DNA matches it firmly. Expanded clones get a size class; other rows say once, few or many, or leave the size out.

j_gene: TRBJ2-5
abundance: few
v_gene: TRBV20-1
d_gene: -
CDR3aa: CSAKPPPLVRETQYF
CDR3nt: TGCAGTGCCAAACCTCCCCCACTAGTCCGAGAGACCCAGTACTTC

j_gene: TRBJ1-3
abundance: -
v_gene: TRBV28
d_gene: -
CDR3aa: CASSLPGFGNTIYF
CDR3nt: TGTGCCAGCAGTTTACCGGGGTTTGGAAACACCATATATTTT

j_gene: TRBJ1-1
abundance: -
v_gene: TRBV12-3/TRBV12-4
d_gene: TRBD1
CDR3aa: CASSLTTGFPEAFF
CDR3nt: TGTGCCAGCAGTTTAACGACAGGGTTTCCTGAAGCTTTCTTT

j_gene: TRBJ2-1
abundance: -
v_gene: TRBV10-3
d_gene: -
CDR3aa: CAVSGPFNTVDYNEQFF
CDR3nt: TGTGCCGTCAGTGGCCCGTTTAACACGGTAGACTACAATGAGCAGTTCTTC

j_gene: TRBJ2-7
abundance: few
v_gene: TRBV20-1
d_gene: TRBD2
CDR3aa: CSARGTSAYEQYF
CDR3nt: TGCAGTGCTAGAGGCACTAGCGCCTACGAGCAGTACTTC

j_gene: TRBJ2-5
abundance: few
v_gene: TRBV4-3
d_gene: TRBD1
CDR3aa: CASSQEGGEETQYF
CDR3nt: TGCGCCAGCAGCCAAGAAGGGGGCGAAGAGACCCAGTACTTC

j_gene: TRBJ1-5
abundance: -
v_gene: TRBV5-1
d_gene: TRBD1
CDR3aa: CASSFGDRGLEQPQHF
CDR3nt: TGCGCCAGCAGCTTCGGGGACAGGGGTTTAGAACAGCCCCAGCATTTT

j_gene: TRBJ1-2
abundance: -
v_gene: TRBV2
d_gene: -
CDR3aa: CASSEGGLSLYYGYTF
CDR3nt: TGTGCCAGCAGTGAAGGGGGGTTAAGTCTTTACTATGGCTACACCTTC

j_gene: TRBJ2-1
abundance: -
v_gene: TRBV9
d_gene: TRBD2
CDR3aa: CASSSSRLAGGHEQFF
CDR3nt: TGTGCCAGCAGCTCAAGCCGACTAGCGGGGGGTCATGAGCAGTTCTTC

j_gene: TRBJ2-7
abundance: -
v_gene: TRBV12-3/TRBV12-4
d_gene: TRBD1
CDR3aa: CASRIDRVSNEQYF
CDR3nt: TGTGCCAGCAGAATCGACAGGGTAAGCAATGAGCAGTACTTC

j_gene: TRBJ2-1
abundance: -
v_gene: TRBV4-1
d_gene: -
CDR3aa: CASSQTVRQASYNEQFF
CDR3nt: TGCGCCAGCAGCCAAACAGTACGGCAGGCCTCCTACAATGAGCAGTTCTTC

j_gene: TRBJ1-2
abundance: -
v_gene: TRBV5-5
d_gene: -
CDR3aa: CASSDQPNYGYTF
CDR3nt: TGTGCCAGCAGCGATCAGCCTAACTATGGCTACACCTTC

j_gene: TRBJ2-1
abundance: -
v_gene: TRBV29-1
d_gene: -
CDR3aa: CSVAQVNERFF
CDR3nt: TGCAGCGTTGCCCAGGTCAATGAGCGGTTCTTC

j_gene: TRBJ2-7
abundance: -
v_gene: TRBV20-1
d_gene: -
CDR3aa: CSAPWTASYEQYF
CDR3nt: TGCAGTGCTCCCTGGACAGCCTCCTACGAGCAGTACTTC

j_gene: TRBJ1-2
abundance: few
v_gene: TRBV4-3
d_gene: -
CDR3aa: CASSQERTGNYGYTF
CDR3nt: TGCGCCAGCAGCCAAGAACGTACAGGGAACTATGGCTACACCTTC

j_gene: TRBJ2-1
abundance: -
v_gene: TRBV5-1
d_gene: -
CDR3aa: CASSLERRSYNEQFF
CDR3nt: TGCGCCAGCAGCTTGGAACGTCGCTCCTACAATGAGCAGTTCTTC

j_gene: TRBJ2-3
abundance: once
v_gene: TRBV27
d_gene: TRBD1
CDR3aa: CASRKSGTGHTDTQYF
CDR3nt: TGTGCCAGCAGGAAATCCGGGACAGGGCACACAGATACGCAGTATTTT

j_gene: TRBJ1-2
abundance: -
v_gene: TRBV7-2
d_gene: TRBD1
CDR3aa: CASSLTQGASYGYTF
CDR3nt: TGTGCCAGCAGCTTAACGCAGGGGGCGAGCTATGGCTACACCTTC

j_gene: TRBJ1-2
abundance: -
v_gene: TRBV6-2/TRBV6-3
d_gene: TRBD1
CDR3aa: CASRMDRVNYGYTF
CDR3nt: TGTGCCAGCAGAATGGACAGGGTAAACTATGGCTACACCTTC

j_gene: TRBJ2-6
abundance: -
v_gene: TRBV25-1
d_gene: -
CDR3aa: CASSESGASSGANVLTF
CDR3nt: TGTGCCAGCAGTGAATCGGGGGCCTCCTCTGGGGCCAACGTCCTGACTTTC

j_gene: TRBJ2-2
abundance: -
v_gene: TRBV6-2/TRBV6-3
d_gene: TRBD2
CDR3aa: CASRVFSGGPGELFF
CDR3nt: TGTGCCAGCAGAGTGTTTAGCGGGGGTCCCGGGGAGCTGTTTTTT

j_gene: TRBJ2-4
abundance: -
v_gene: TRBV20-1
d_gene: TRBD1
CDR3aa: CSASPGTGWKNIQYF
CDR3nt: TGCAGTGCTAGTCCCGGGACAGGGTGGAAAAACATTCAGTACTTC

j_gene: TRBJ1-1
abundance: -
v_gene: TRBV15
d_gene: -
CDR3aa: CATSRGTKNTEAFF
CDR3nt: TGTGCCACCAGCAGAGGAACAAAGAACACTGAAGCTTTCTTT

j_gene: TRBJ2-7
abundance: -
v_gene: TRBV24-1
d_gene: TRBD1
CDR3aa: CATSQGQGLNEQYF
CDR3nt: TGTGCCACCAGTCAGGGACAGGGTCTCAACGAGCAGTACTTC

j_gene: TRBJ2-7
abundance: -
v_gene: TRBV6-2/TRBV6-3
d_gene: -
CDR3aa: CASSHSGYEQYF
CDR3nt: TGTGCCAGCAGTCACTCTGGCTACGAGCAGTACTTC

j_gene: TRBJ2-7
abundance: -
v_gene: TRBV30
d_gene: TRBD2
CDR3aa: CAWSAAGGLTTYEQYF
CDR3nt: TGTGCCTGGAGTGCAGCGGGAGGACTAACTACCTACGAGCAGTACTTC

j_gene: TRBJ1-1
abundance: -
v_gene: TRBV21-1
d_gene: -
CDR3aa: CASSKIDGNTEAFF
CDR3nt: TGTGCCAGCAGCAAAATCGACGGGAACACTGAAGCTTTCTTT

j_gene: TRBJ2-5
abundance: few
v_gene: TRBV25-1
d_gene: TRBD2
CDR3aa: CASSNLAGGQETQYF
CDR3nt: TGTGCCAGCAGTAACCTAGCGGGGGGCCAAGAGACCCAGTACTTC

j_gene: TRBJ2-1
abundance: once
v_gene: TRBV7-2
d_gene: TRBD2
CDR3aa: CASSGTSGGDYNEQFF
CDR3nt: TGTGCCAGCAGTGGAACTAGCGGGGGAGATTACAATGAGCAGTTCTTC

j_gene: TRBJ2-1
abundance: -
v_gene: TRBV7-9
d_gene: TRBD2
CDR3aa: CASSPRKLAVAFF
CDR3nt: TGTGCCAGCAGCCCCCGTAAACTAGCGGTAGCGTTCTTC